This T cell receptor (beta chain) was identified during a study of shared clonotypes between healthy human individuals. Study-level points and caveats: Approximately 5% of naive CD4 clonotypes were shared across several donors.

Concerning this clone itself: What it binds is unknown.

Some clones are missing from TCRdb's copy, which holds only in-frame ones; the method was immunoSEQ multiplex PCR. The sample lists approximately 940,000 clones, 76% occurring once. CDR1 SGHTA and CDR2 FQGNSA come from the germline V gene. Trimming stripped 1 base from V and 5 bases from J, with 17 bases between. CDR3 size: 16 residues. Naive CD45RA+ and memory CD45RA-negative subsets were split from CD4+ cells. This chain uses TRBV7-2 with TRBJ1-2; no clear D. Material for sequencing was memory CD4+ T cells sorted from blood. Subset specified: CD45RA-negative fraction. This clonotype was sampled from a man aged 18 to 35 in good health. DNA of the CDR3: TGTGCCAGCAGCTTAGGCCCAGCAATGGATGGGTATGGCTACACCTTC. Protein product: CASSLGPAMDGYGYTF.